A selection of T cell receptor beta chains follows, all from one sample in a study of response to subunit inactivated influenza vaccine. Via MiXCR, TCRdb re-called the RT-PCR reads, giving one row per CDR3 protein. This sample has roughly 780,000 distinct CDR3 sequences; approximately 17% occur once, and the top ten carry roughly a tenth. The source was PBMCs from blood, collected approximately 5 days after vaccination. These TCRs come from a man aged 45-65 years who received an inactivated influenza vaccine. Each CDR3 is given with its conserved first and last residue. The D gene is left open where the match is weak. For some rows the clone size is stated as once, few or many, or as a class when expanded; others skip it.

clone_size: few; d_call: TRBD1; j_call: TRBJ2-2; v_call: TRBV4-2; cdr3_aa: CASSPGQGPTGELFF; cdr3_nt: TGTGCCAGCAGCCCGGGACAGGGACCCACCGGGGAGCTGTTTTTT
clone_size: few; d_call: -; j_call: TRBJ2-5; v_call: TRBV7-2; cdr3_aa: CASSSQGSSGTQYF; cdr3_nt: TGTGCCAGCAGCTCCCAAGGGTCCTCCGGAACCCAGTACTTC
clone_size: -; d_call: -; j_call: TRBJ1-2; v_call: TRBV2; cdr3_aa: CASSLSKNYGYTF; cdr3_nt: TGTGCCAGCAGCTTGTCAAAGAACTATGGCTACACCTTC
clone_size: few; d_call: -; j_call: TRBJ2-7; v_call: TRBV5-1; cdr3_aa: CASSIPSNSIDEQYF; cdr3_nt: TGCGCCAGCAGCATACCCTCAAACAGCATCGACGAGCAGTACTTC
clone_size: -; d_call: -; j_call: TRBJ2-5; v_call: TRBV6-2/TRBV6-3; cdr3_aa: CASSSYSQETQYF; cdr3_nt: TGTGCCAGCAGTTCGTACTCGCAAGAGACCCAGTACTTC
clone_size: few; d_call: TRBD2; j_call: TRBJ2-1; v_call: TRBV7-3; cdr3_aa: CASSISGRPYNEQFF; cdr3_nt: TGTGCCAGCAGCATTAGCGGGAGACCCTACAATGAGCAGTTCTTC
clone_size: -; d_call: -; j_call: TRBJ1-1; v_call: TRBV18; cdr3_aa: CASSPPTSGAGTEAFF; cdr3_nt: TGTGCCAGCTCACCACCAACGTCGGGGGCAGGCACTGAAGCTTTCTTT
clone_size: few; d_call: -; j_call: TRBJ2-6; v_call: TRBV10-3; cdr3_aa: CATYQGVSGANVLTF; cdr3_nt: TGTGCCACCTATCAGGGCGTCTCTGGGGCCAACGTCCTGACTTTC
clone_size: few; d_call: TRBD2; j_call: TRBJ2-5; v_call: TRBV5-1; cdr3_aa: CASSLDGTSGGQETQYF; cdr3_nt: TGCGCCAGCAGCTTGGACGGGACTAGCGGGGGGCAAGAGACCCAGTACTTC
clone_size: -; d_call: -; j_call: TRBJ2-1; v_call: TRBV6-5; cdr3_aa: CASSYSPSTAREQFF; cdr3_nt: TGTGCCAGCAGTTACTCCCCTTCAACGGCTCGCGAGCAGTTCTTC
clone_size: -; d_call: -; j_call: TRBJ2-7; v_call: TRBV11-2; cdr3_aa: CASSSQDVTYEQYF; cdr3_nt: TGTGCCAGCAGCTCCCAAGACGTGACCTACGAGCAGTACTTC
clone_size: few; d_call: TRBD2; j_call: TRBJ2-2; v_call: TRBV12-3/TRBV12-4; cdr3_aa: CASSGGVFVRGTGELFF; cdr3_nt: TGTGCCAGCAGTGGGGGGGTTTTCGTAAGGGGCACCGGGGAGCTGTTTTTT
clone_size: once; d_call: -; j_call: TRBJ2-7; v_call: TRBV18; cdr3_aa: CACSPPEGGEQYF; cdr3_nt: TGTGCCTGCTCACCACCGGAGGGGGGCGAGCAGTACTTC
clone_size: once; d_call: -; j_call: TRBJ2-7; v_call: TRBV6-5; cdr3_aa: CASSYFGQVGDEQYF; cdr3_nt: TGTGCCAGCAGTTACTTCGGGCAGGTGGGTGACGAGCAGTACTTC
clone_size: few; d_call: TRBD1; j_call: TRBJ1-5; v_call: TRBV12-3/TRBV12-4; cdr3_aa: CASSENRGRQPQHF; cdr3_nt: TGTGCCAGCAGTGAAAACAGGGGAAGGCAGCCCCAGCATTTT
clone_size: -; d_call: TRBD1; j_call: TRBJ2-2; v_call: TRBV7-6; cdr3_aa: CASSLVGQGATGELFF; cdr3_nt: TGTGCCAGCAGCTTAGTAGGCCAGGGGGCCACCGGGGAGCTGTTTTTT
clone_size: few; d_call: -; j_call: TRBJ2-7; v_call: TRBV20-1; cdr3_aa: CSASGDRGYEQYF; cdr3_nt: TGCAGTGCTAGTGGGGATCGGGGCTACGAGCAGTACTTC
clone_size: many; d_call: -; j_call: TRBJ1-1; v_call: TRBV10-3; cdr3_aa: CAISARDTEAFF; cdr3_nt: TGTGCCATCAGTGCCCGGGACACTGAAGCTTTCTTT
clone_size: -; d_call: -; j_call: TRBJ2-2; v_call: TRBV25-1; cdr3_aa: CASSAPGLGELFF; cdr3_nt: TGTGCCAGCAGTGCCCCAGGGCTGGGGGAGCTGTTTTTT
clone_size: -; d_call: -; j_call: TRBJ2-7; v_call: TRBV12-3/TRBV12-4; cdr3_aa: CASSFDDRTHYEQYF; cdr3_nt: TGTGCCAGCAGTTTTGATGACAGGACGCACTACGAGCAGTACTTC
clone_size: few; d_call: TRBD1; j_call: TRBJ1-6; v_call: TRBV10-3; cdr3_aa: CAISEKDRSYNSPLHF; cdr3_nt: TGTGCCATCAGTGAGAAGGACAGGAGCTATAATTCACCCCTCCACTTT
clone_size: few; d_call: TRBD2; j_call: TRBJ2-7; v_call: TRBV7-2; cdr3_aa: CASSYSGGFEQYF; cdr3_nt: TGTGCCAGCAGCTACTCGGGGGGGTTCGAGCAGTACTTC
clone_size: -; d_call: -; j_call: TRBJ2-5; v_call: TRBV5-4; cdr3_aa: CASRGGPIETQYF; cdr3_nt: TGTGCCAGTCGTGGGGGGCCGATAGAGACCCAGTACTTC
clone_size: -; d_call: TRBD2; j_call: TRBJ2-1; v_call: TRBV4-2; cdr3_aa: CASSQPGLGGGNEQFF; cdr3_nt: TGTGCCAGCAGCCAACCGGGACTAGGGGGAGGAAATGAGCAGTTCTTC
clone_size: few; d_call: -; j_call: TRBJ1-2; v_call: TRBV20-1; cdr3_aa: CSARGTVVYGYTF; cdr3_nt: TGCAGTGCTAGAGGCACAGTCGTCTATGGCTACACCTTC
clone_size: few; d_call: -; j_call: TRBJ1-2; v_call: TRBV10-3; cdr3_aa: CAISEWAPSYGYTF; cdr3_nt: TGTGCCATCAGTGAGTGGGCACCTAGCTATGGCTACACCTTC
clone_size: -; d_call: -; j_call: TRBJ2-2; v_call: TRBV9; cdr3_aa: CASSAVPRYTGELFF; cdr3_nt: TGTGCCAGCAGCGCCGTCCCCCGGTACACCGGGGAGCTGTTTTTT
clone_size: many; d_call: -; j_call: TRBJ2-5; v_call: TRBV29-1; cdr3_aa: CSVEARPRTQYF; cdr3_nt: TGCAGCGTTGAAGCTCGACCCCGGACCCAGTACTTC
clone_size: -; d_call: TRBD2; j_call: TRBJ2-1; v_call: TRBV2; cdr3_aa: CASSEAWAGGFYNEQFF; cdr3_nt: TGTGCCAGCAGTGAAGCATGGGCGGGAGGGTTCTACAATGAGCAGTTCTTC
clone_size: -; d_call: -; j_call: TRBJ2-2; v_call: TRBV24-1; cdr3_aa: CATSGWTGGNTGELFF; cdr3_nt: TGTGCCACCAGTGGTTGGACCGGTGGGAACACCGGGGAGCTGTTTTTT
clone_size: few; d_call: TRBD1; j_call: TRBJ2-7; v_call: TRBV6-5; cdr3_aa: CASSYFGTGTYEQYF; cdr3_nt: TGTGCCAGCAGTTATTTTGGGACAGGGACCTACGAGCAGTACTTC
clone_size: -; d_call: TRBD1; j_call: TRBJ2-5; v_call: TRBV5-1; cdr3_aa: CASSLAGTGGMETQYF; cdr3_nt: TGCGCCAGCAGCTTAGCCGGGACAGGGGGTATGGAGACCCAGTACTTC
clone_size: few; d_call: TRBD1; j_call: TRBJ2-7; v_call: TRBV6-1; cdr3_aa: CATLQGASYEQYF; cdr3_nt: TGTGCCACCTTACAGGGGGCATCCTACGAGCAGTACTTC
clone_size: few; d_call: -; j_call: TRBJ2-5; v_call: TRBV24-1; cdr3_aa: CATSAGGGETQYF; cdr3_nt: TGTGCCACCAGTGCCGGGGGTGGAGAGACCCAGTACTTC
clone_size: few; d_call: TRBD1; j_call: TRBJ1-2; v_call: TRBV12-3/TRBV12-4; cdr3_aa: CASSQTGTGIYGYTF; cdr3_nt: TGTGCCAGCAGCCAAACCGGGACAGGGATTTATGGCTACACCTTC
clone_size: -; d_call: -; j_call: TRBJ2-2; v_call: TRBV27; cdr3_aa: CASRGTITGELFF; cdr3_nt: TGTGCCAGCAGAGGGACAATCACCGGGGAGCTGTTTTTT
clone_size: few; d_call: -; j_call: TRBJ1-2; v_call: TRBV6-2/TRBV6-3; cdr3_aa: CASSYSGRGGGYTF; cdr3_nt: TGTGCCAGCAGTTACTCGGGCAGGGGAGGCGGCTACACCTTC
clone_size: -; d_call: -; j_call: TRBJ2-7; v_call: TRBV2; cdr3_aa: CASSDDAYEQYF; cdr3_nt: TGTGCCAGCAGTGACGATGCCTACGAGCAGTACTTC
clone_size: -; d_call: -; j_call: TRBJ2-3; v_call: TRBV5-1; cdr3_aa: CASSSRDITSTDTQYF; cdr3_nt: TGCGCCAGCAGCTCCCGGGACATAACTAGCACAGATACGCAGTATTTT
clone_size: many; d_call: TRBD1; j_call: TRBJ1-2; v_call: TRBV5-6; cdr3_aa: CASSLGTRGIYGYTF; cdr3_nt: TGTGCCAGCAGCTTGGGCACCAGGGGGATCTATGGCTACACCTTC
clone_size: few; d_call: -; j_call: TRBJ2-7; v_call: TRBV25-1; cdr3_aa: CASSESPGSYEQYF; cdr3_nt: TGTGCCAGCAGTGAATCGCCAGGGTCCTACGAGCAGTACTTC
clone_size: many; d_call: -; j_call: TRBJ2-3; v_call: TRBV5-4; cdr3_aa: CASSFTERDTQYF; cdr3_nt: TGTGCCAGCAGCTTTACGGAACGAGATACGCAGTATTTT
clone_size: -; d_call: -; j_call: TRBJ2-1; v_call: TRBV2; cdr3_aa: CASSKLAREQFF; cdr3_nt: TGTGCCAGCAGTAAACTAGCCAGGGAGCAGTTCTTC
clone_size: -; d_call: TRBD2; j_call: TRBJ2-7; v_call: TRBV20-1; cdr3_aa: CSARDGGRGIKQYF; cdr3_nt: TGCAGTGCTAGAGATGGAGGGAGGGGCATCAAGCAGTACTTC
clone_size: -; d_call: TRBD1; j_call: TRBJ1-2; v_call: TRBV28; cdr3_aa: CASGTSPGGVYGYTF; cdr3_nt: TGTGCCAGCGGTACCTCCCCAGGGGGCGTCTATGGCTACACCTTC
clone_size: -; d_call: -; j_call: TRBJ1-1; v_call: TRBV13; cdr3_aa: CASTQARLNTEAFF; cdr3_nt: TGTGCCAGCACCCAGGCCCGGCTGAACACTGAAGCTTTCTTT
clone_size: few; d_call: -; j_call: TRBJ2-1; v_call: TRBV29-1; cdr3_aa: CSVERAPWDEQF; cdr3_nt: TGCAGCGTTGAGCGGGCCCCTTGGGATGAGCAGTTC
clone_size: -; d_call: TRBD2; j_call: TRBJ2-2; v_call: TRBV6-2/TRBV6-3; cdr3_aa: CASLKALAGPLDGELFF; cdr3_nt: TGTGCCAGCCTCAAGGCACTAGCGGGCCCCCTGGACGGGGAGCTGTTTTTT
clone_size: -; d_call: TRBD2; j_call: TRBJ2-1; v_call: TRBV6-5; cdr3_aa: CASSYSAGAANEQFF; cdr3_nt: TGTGCCAGCAGTTACTCGGCGGGAGCGGCCAATGAGCAGTTCTTC
clone_size: few; d_call: TRBD1; j_call: TRBJ2-1; v_call: TRBV29-1; cdr3_aa: CSVETGTGDEQFF; cdr3_nt: TGCAGCGTTGAAACGGGGACAGGGGATGAGCAGTTCTTC
clone_size: few; d_call: -; j_call: TRBJ2-3; v_call: TRBV28; cdr3_aa: CASVGAVLTDTQYF; cdr3_nt: TGTGCCAGCGTAGGGGCCGTACTCACAGATACGCAGTATTTT
clone_size: -; d_call: TRBD1; j_call: TRBJ1-5; v_call: TRBV6-5; cdr3_aa: CASSYSKGTGYQPQHF; cdr3_nt: TGTGCCAGCAGTTACTCGAAAGGGACAGGGTATCAGCCCCAGCATTTT
clone_size: -; d_call: -; j_call: TRBJ1-1; v_call: TRBV7-9; cdr3_aa: CASSLSLSNTEAFF; cdr3_nt: TGTGCCAGCAGCTTAAGTCTTTCGAACACTGAAGCTTTCTTT